Each of the 29 T cell receptor beta chains below was sequenced from the same sample in a study of CXCR3 chemokines and chemotherapy response in bladder cancer. TCRdb reprocessed the PCR reads with MiXCR, giving one entry per CDR3 protein. The data contain under 450 distinct CDR3 sequences, 9.6% of them singletons. The sample was acquired from a patient whose treatment included neoadjuvant chemotherapy. These receptors were collected from a human donor with bladder cancer that did not respond to neoadjuvant chemotherapy.

As regards this clonotype: A single base is all that separates this from a far larger clone, so a read error is likely. J is TRBJ1-2 and V is TRBV6-6; 8 bases match TRBD1. This CDR3 has 14 residues. Germline lookup yields CDR1 MNHNY and CDR2 SVGAGI (reference sequence). The CDR3: CASSHRTGIYVYTF. As DNA, the CDR3 is TGTGCCAGCAGCCACCGGACAGGGATCTATGTCTACACCTTC.

This clonotype was observed many times. The chain uses TRBV20-1 and TRBJ2-5; perhaps TRBD2 as D (6 bases). Trimming took off 8 bases at V and 2 bases at J, with 18 bases between the two ends. This CDR3 comprises 14 residues. From germline, CDR1 is DFQATT and CDR2 SNEGSKA (reference sequence). The CDR3 reads CSLEPGLLQETQYF. In DNA, the CDR3 is TGCAGTCTAGAACCGGGACTCTTACAAGAGACCCAGTACTTC.

This clonotype rates as large. CDR3 sequence: CASSETSGGSTDTQYF. CDR3 bases: TGTGCCAGTAGTGAAACTAGCGGGGGAAGCACAGATACGCAGTATTTT. This chain links TRBV19 with TRBJ2-3; 11 bases match TRBD2. Germline CDR1 and CDR2: LNHDA and SQIVND (reference sequence). Trimming took 5 bases from V and 0 from J; bases not matched to a gene: 4. The CDR3 is 16 amino acids.

This clonotype is categorized as large (0.1 to 1%). This chain links TRBV18 with TRBJ1-1, with D unclear. The ends were cut back, 2 bases at V and 7 bases at J, with 8 bases in the middle. Germline loops: CDR1 KGHSH, CDR2 LQKENI. This CDR3 is built from 12 residues. CDR3: CASSPAAHEAFF. CDR3 in DNA: TGTGCCAGCTCACCAGCAGCTCATGAAGCTTTCTTT.

By share of the sample, this clonotype is medium-sized. The CDR3 loop reads CSAPTVQETQYF. CDR3 DNA sequence: TGCAGTGCCCCGACAGTACAAGAGACCCAGTACTTC. The J gene is TRBJ2-5, the V gene TRBV20-1, with D tentatively TRBD1 (5 bases). The CDR3 has 12 residues. The germline V gene has CDR1 DFQATT and CDR2 SNEGSKA (reference sequence). V lost 6 bases and J 2 bases, leaving 10 bases between the germline ends.

The chain has TRBV25-1 and TRBJ1-2, with D perhaps TRBD1 (5 bases). Trimming took off 2 bases at V and 6 bases at J, with 13 bases between the two ends. The germline CDR1 and CDR2 sequences are MGHDK and SYGVNS. This CDR3 spans 14 amino acids. The CDR3 region is CASSELTERDGYTF. The CDR3 DNA reads as TGTGCCAGCAGTGAACTGACAGAAAGAGATGGCTACACCTTC.

This clonotype rates as medium-sized (0.01 to 0.1%). The chain has TRBV7-9 and TRBJ1-4, with 7 bases matching TRBD1. The germline gives CDR1 SEHNR, CDR2 FQNEAQ (reference sequence). J lost 5 bases, V lost 5 bases, and 5 bases had no gene match. The CDR3 covers 14 residues. CDR3 coding DNA: TGTGCCAGCAGCCCATCAGGGGGGAATGAAAAACTGTTTTTT. It translates to CASSPSGGNEKLFF.

In its sample, this clonotype ranks as large. The chain carries TRBV6-1 and TRBJ1-4, with D possibly TRBD1 on 6 matching bases. Trimming cost V 7 bases and J 5 bases, with 8 bases left between them. The CDR3 runs to 12 residues. The germline V gene encodes CDR1 MNHNS and CDR2 SASEGT. CDR3 residues: CASMDRNEKLFF. In DNA form, the CDR3 reads TGTGCCAGCATGGACAGAAATGAAAAACTGTTTTTT.

This clonotype rates as medium-sized. The chain links TRBV12-5 to TRBJ1-4, with D possibly being TRBD1 (5 bases). This CDR3 is 18 amino acids long. The germline V gene has CDR1 LGHNT and CDR2 FRNRAP. The V end was cut by 7 bases, the J end by 8 bases, with 29 bases between. CDR3 DNA: TGTGCTAGTGTCCCACCCGGGACCCCGAGGGACCCAGGGGAAAAACTGTTTTTT. Translation gives CASVPPGTPRDPGEKLFF.

This clonotype has a handful of counts. The rearrangement uses TRBV11-2 and TRBJ2-1; 9 bases are a match to TRBD2. This CDR3 has 18 residues. The germline V gene has CDR1 SGHAT and CDR2 FQNNGV. V lost 1 base, J lost 0 bases, and 7 bases stayed unmatched. The CDR3 coding sequence is TGTGCCAGCAGCTTAGTTTTAGCGGGAGCGTTCTCCTACAATGAGCAGTTCTTC. Encoded protein: CASSLVLAGAFSYNEQFF.

By share of the sample, this clonotype is large. The chain joins TRBV30 to TRBJ1-1; possible D gene TRBD1, 5 bases. Trimming removed 2 bases from V and 1 base from J, with 8 bases in between. There are 13 residues in the CDR3. Germline loops: CDR1 GTSNPN, CDR2 SVGIG (reference sequence). CDR3 in DNA: TGTGCCTGGAGTAGCCAGGGGAACACTGAAGCTTTCTTT. This gives the protein CAWSSQGNTEAFF. The full variable domain, rest sourced from reference TRBV30 and TRBJ1-1, is SQTIHQWPATLVQPVGSPLSLECTVEGTSNPNLYWYRQAAGRGLQLLFYSVGIGQISSEVPQNLSASRPQDRQFILSSKKLLLSDSGFYLCAWSSQGNTEAFFGQGTRLTVV.

This chain links TRBV20-1 with TRBJ2-6, with TRBD2 matching 11 bases. V was clipped by 3 bases and J by 0 bases; unmatched bases: 10. The CDR3 consists of 19 residues. Germline CDR1 reads DFQATT; CDR2 reads SNEGSKA (reference sequence). The CDR3 is CSARNPGTSGSSGANVLTF. The CDR3 coding sequence is TGCAGTGCTAGGAACCCCGGGACTAGCGGATCCTCTGGGGCCAACGTCCTGACTTTC.

On this clonotype: A far larger clone is just one base off, so this is likely a read error. The rearrangement joins TRBV10-3 to TRBJ1-2, with D possibly being TRBD1 (6 bases). The CDR3 sequence is 13 residues long. Germline V CDR1 and CDR2: ENHRY, SYGVKD. V lost 5 bases to trimming and J lost 8 bases, with 15 bases between them. CDR3 sequence: CAISSTGLGGYTF. CDR3 bases: TGTGCCATCAGTTCGACAGGTCTGGGCGGCTACACCTTC.

In its sample, this clonotype ranks as large (0.1 to 1%). This chain connects TRBV7-2 to TRBJ2-3, with 7 bases fitting TRBD2. Germline assignment: CDR1 SGHTA and CDR2 FQGNSA. V shed 3 bases, J shed 6 bases, and the junction held 21 bases outside the gene matches. This CDR3 spans 19 amino acids. The CDR3 region has the DNA TGTGCCAGCAGCTTTACCGAATCGGAAGCGGGGAGTTTAGGGGATACGCAGTATTTT. Protein product: CASSFTESEAGSLGDTQYF.

This clonotype is labeled medium-sized. The CDR3 DNA is TGTGCCAGCTCACCACCGGTGGGGAGCTCCTACAATGAGCAGTTCTTC. It codes for CASSPPVGSSYNEQFF. This rearrangement joins TRBV18 to TRBJ2-1; TRBD2 might be the D (5 bases). Germline CDR1 and CDR2: KGHSH and LQKENI. This CDR3 comprises 16 residues. V was cut by 0 bases and J by 0 bases, with 9 bases left in between.

Within the sample, this clonotype is large. The V and J genes are TRBV19 and TRBJ1-5, with D tentatively TRBD1 (5 bases). The CDR3 has 13 residues. Germline V gives CDR1 LNHDA, CDR2 SQIVND (reference sequence). Trimming took 7 bases from V and 4 from J, leaving 11 bases between them. CDR3 residues: CASIGAVNQPQHF. As DNA, the CDR3 is TGTGCCAGTATCGGGGCAGTTAATCAGCCCCAGCATTTT.

This clonotype was observed many times. V and J are TRBV2 and TRBJ2-1, with D possibly being TRBD2 (6 bases). The V end lost 1 base, the J end lost 5 bases, and 9 bases lay between the germline ends. Germline V CDR1 and CDR2: SNHLY, FYNNEI. This CDR3 spans 14 amino acids. The CDR3 region is CASSEDSGNNEQFF. CDR3 DNA sequence: TGTGCCAGCAGTGAAGATAGCGGCAACAATGAGCAGTTCTTC.

This clonotype is classed as large. V gene TRBV6-2 or TRBV6-3 combines with J gene TRBJ2-3, with a possible D match to TRBD1 (6 bases). Looked up from germline, CDR1 is MNHEY and CDR2 is SVGEGT. V lost 6 bases and J lost 0, with 13 bases in between. The CDR3 covers 15 residues. The chain's CDR3 is CASSRKGDSTDTQYF. In DNA form, the CDR3 reads TGTGCCAGCAGCCGCAAGGGGGACAGCACAGATACGCAGTATTTT.

By sample fraction, this clonotype is large (0.1 to 1%). The chain is built from TRBV30 and TRBJ1-1; tentative D call: TRBD1 (5 bases). CDR1 GTSNPN and CDR2 SVGIG come from the germline V gene (reference sequence). There are 13 residues in the CDR3. V shed 5 bases and J shed 1 base, with 11 bases lying between them. DNA for the CDR3: TGTGCCTGGTCTCCGCAGGGGAACACTGAAGCTTTCTTT. It translates to CAWSPQGNTEAFF.

The sample holds one count of this clonotype. One junction end disagrees with the germline gene, perhaps due to a read error. The chain uses TRBV18 and TRBJ1-4; no definite D call. The CDR3 covers 15 residues. The germline gives CDR1 KGHSH, CDR2 LQKENI. The CDR3 protein is CASSPLALNGDEKLF. The CDR3 DNA reads as TGTGCCAGCTCACCTCTTGCATTAAATGGCGATGAAAAACTGTTT.

This clonotype is medium-sized (0.01 to 0.1%). The chain has TRBV20-1 and TRBJ2-4; D not certain. CDR1 and CDR2 (germline): DFQATT, SNEGSKA (reference sequence). The CDR3 spans 15 residues. V lost 6 bases, J lost 0 bases, and 15 bases lay in between. CDR3 coding DNA: TGCAGTGCCTACCGTCAGGATCTAGCCAAAAACATTCAGTACTTC. Translating gives CSAYRQDLAKNIQYF.

The chain is built from TRBV20-1 and TRBJ1-1, with D unresolved. CDR1 and CDR2 (germline): DFQATT, SNEGSKA (reference sequence). V shed 7 bases and J shed 0 bases, with 12 bases lying between them. The CDR3 runs to 13 residues. In DNA form, the CDR3 reads TGCAGTGGCCTACAGCGATTGAACACTGAAGCTTTCTTT. Amino acids: CSGLQRLNTEAFF.

This clonotype turned up a few times. J is TRBJ2-6 and V is TRBV10-2; 8 nucleotides line up with TRBD1. Germline-derived CDR1 and CDR2 are WSHSY and SAAADI. V gave up 4 bases and J gave up 1 base; unmatched junction bases: 12. The CDR3 length is 19 residues. CDR3 protein: CASSVIGDRGGSGANVLTF. CDR3 coding DNA: TGCGCCAGCAGTGTTATAGGCGACAGGGGAGGATCTGGGGCCAACGTCCTGACTTTC.

CDR3: CSAGGLANSYEQYF. Here the CDR3 DNA reads TGCAGTGCTGGCGGACTAGCGAACTCCTACGAGCAGTACTTC. The chain is built from TRBV20-1 and TRBJ2-7; 9 positions match TRBD2. The germline V gene encodes CDR1 DFQATT and CDR2 SNEGSKA (reference sequence). Trimming removed 5 bases from V and 0 bases from J; junction bases left unmatched: 5. The CDR3 totals 14 residues.

This clonotype was seen ten or more times. The CDR3 is CASSQVAATNTGELFF. The CDR3 DNA reads TGCGCCAGCAGCCAAGTTGCAGCGACGAACACCGGGGAGCTGTTTTTT. The chain recombines TRBV4-1 with TRBJ2-2; D uncertain. CDR3 size: 16 residues. V lost 1 base and J 0 bases, leaving 9 bases between the germline ends. CDR1 is MGHRA, CDR2 YSYEKL, per germline.

This clonotype rates as medium-sized. The rearrangement links TRBV10-3 to TRBJ1-3, with 11 bases matching TRBD1. Trimming took 8 bases from V and 3 from J; bases not matched to a gene: 3. Germline values: CDR1 ENHRY, CDR2 SYGVKD. This CDR3 is built from 14 residues. CDR3 amino acids: CAIGGTGGGNTIYF. The CDR3 DNA reads as TGTGCCATCGGAGGGACAGGGGGTGGAAACACCATATATTTT.

This clonotype is judged large. V and J are TRBV29-1 and TRBJ1-3; D is undetermined. Germline V gives CDR1 SQVTM, CDR2 ANQGSEA. The CDR3 has 11 residues. Trimming took 5 bases from V and 4 from J, leaving 6 bases between them. CDR3 bases: TGCAGCGTTTTGATCGGAAACACCATATATTTT. Translating it yields CSVLIGNTIYF.

In this sample, this clonotype is medium-sized. J is TRBJ2-7 and V is TRBV28; D perhaps matches TRBD2 (6 bases). The V and J ends lost 2 bases and 3 bases respectively, with 14 bases between them. The CDR3 length is 15 residues. CDR1 and CDR2 (germline): MDHEN, SYDVKM. The CDR3 here is CASSLQPQGGYEQYF. CDR3 nucleotides: TGTGCCAGCAGTTTACAGCCCCAGGGAGGCTACGAGCAGTACTTC.

This clonotype rates as large. The chain employs TRBV6-1 and TRBJ1-4, with D perhaps matching TRBD1 (6 bases). Germline V gene lookup returns CDR1 MNHNS and CDR2 SASEGT. The germline V and J ends were trimmed by 8 bases and 8 bases, with 18 bases remaining between them. The CDR3 covers 14 residues. The CDR3 loop reads CASVETGPREKLFF. CDR3 nucleotide sequence: TGTGCCAGCGTCGAAACAGGGCCAAGGGAAAAACTGTTTTTT.